The clone carrying this T cell receptor (beta chain) was seen ten or more times. Its antigen remains unknown. The data were obtained in a study of blood T cells in healthy people across ages. Per-sample yields of isolated PBMCs were at least 6 million. Whole-study results and caveats: Naive and antigen-experienced cells could not be conclusively compared, given unsorted PBMCs.

The V segment lost 5 bases and the J segment 9 bases; nucleotides outside the gene matches: 6. This CDR3 has 13 residues. Germline values: CDR1 DFQATT, CDR2 SNEGSKA (reference sequence). For the second PCR, which ran for roughly 6 to 11 cycles, a sample-barcoded 5' primer and a J-beta primer mix were used. Every individual sample yielded 2.5 million or more paired-end reads (each containing CDR3). TCRdb re-derived calls from the 5' RACE reads in MiXCR, one entry per CDR3 protein. This table holds 710,000 or so distinct CDR3 sequences, roughly 30% found once. The TCR sequence derives from a woman of 80 years or more in good health. Sequenced sample: blood. The chain carries TRBV20-1 and TRBJ2-1, with 11 bases matching TRBD1. Here the CDR3 reads CSALDRGLGEQFF. CDR3 in DNA: TGCAGTGCTCTGGACAGGGGGCTCGGTGAGCAGTTCTTC.